A single sample is the source of the 18 T cell receptor beta chains below, sequenced in a study of blood T cells in healthy people across ages (dated by TCRdb to about 2015). Library prep was done by 5' RACE. This sample was sequenced with an Illumina HiSeq 2500. A second PCR of about 7 to 12 cycles was run with a J-beta primer mix and a sample-barcoded 5' primer. Using fastp trimming at Q25 and MiXCR clonotype assembly, TCRdb reanalyzed the public sequencing data and kept in-frame beta chains. Under each unique CDR3 protein, matching rows form one entry showing the most common genes and DNA. This sample has under 2 million distinct CDR3 sequences in its table, and 34% of those were observed once. About 10% of the sample is in the top ten clones. Sequenced input: blood. The receptor set was obtained from a woman under 40 in good health.

This clonotype turned up a few times. This rearrangement joins TRBV10-3 to TRBJ2-7, with 12 bases lining up with TRBD1. The CDR3 has 13 amino acids. Germline CDR1 and CDR2: ENHRY and SYGVKD. With V trimmed by 10 bases and J by 7 bases, 8 bases remained unmatched. The CDR3 nucleotides read TGTGCCACCACGGGACAGGGGGCGCGGGAGCAGTACTTC. Translation gives CATTGQGAREQYF.

J is TRBJ2-2 and V is TRBV2; D may be TRBD1 (6 bases). The CDR3 has 17 residues. Germline V gene sequence: CDR1 SNHLY, CDR2 FYNNEI. V was trimmed by 7 bases and J by 1 base, leaving 19 bases between them. CDR3 coding DNA: TGTGCCAGCACCCTACTGACAGGCGCTATGAACACCGGGGAGCTGTTTTTT. Translation gives CASTLLTGAMNTGELFF. Based on the CDR3 plus reference TRBV2 and TRBJ2-2, the full variable domain is EPEVTQTPSHQVTQMGQEVILRCVPISNHLYFYWYRQILGQKVEFLVSFYNNEISEKSEIFDDQFSVERPDGSNFTLKIRSTKLEDSAMYFCASTLLTGAMNTGELFFGEGSRLTVL.

The table lists this clonotype with a few counts. V is TRBV28 and J is TRBJ2-1; 14 nucleotides match TRBD2. CDR1 and CDR2 (germline): MDHEN, SYDVKM. The CDR3 loop spans 21 amino acids. V was pared by 3 bases and J by 1 base, with 14 bases of the junction left unmatched. The CDR3 DNA reads as TGTGCCAGCAGTTTTCCCCCCCGACTAGCGGGAGGGTTTAGGTCCTACAATGAGCAGTTCTTC. Protein product: CASSFPPRLAGGFRSYNEQFF.

The chain combines TRBV20-1 with TRBJ1-4; D possibly corresponds to TRBD1 (6 bases). With 1 base removed from V and 4 bases from J, the gap between germline ends came to 10 bases. Looked up from germline, CDR1 is DFQATT and CDR2 is SNEGSKA (reference sequence). This CDR3 is built from 14 residues. CDR3 loop: CSARGWDINEKLFF. DNA of the CDR3: TGCAGTGCTAGAGGATGGGACATTAATGAAAAACTGTTTTTT.

This clonotype appeared a few times. The rearrangement links TRBV5-1 to TRBJ1-2; 7 positions agree with TRBD1. The trim removed 1 base at V and 1 base at J, leaving 7 bases unmatched. CDR1 is SGHRS and CDR2 is YFSETQ in the germline V gene. This CDR3 has 16 amino acids. The CDR3 spells CASSLRDRGLNYGYTF. CDR3 sequence (DNA): TGCGCCAGCAGCTTGCGGGACAGAGGGCTTAACTATGGCTACACCTTC.

The chain uses TRBV12-5 and TRBJ2-1; 7 bases fit TRBD1. The CDR3 spans 12 residues. The V segment lost 5 bases and the J segment 8 bases; nucleotides outside the gene matches: 3. Germline V CDR1 and CDR2: LGHNT, FRNRAP. The DNA of the CDR3 is TGTGCTAGTGGTCCCGACAGGGATGAGCAGTTCTTC. Its translation is CASGPDRDEQFF.

The chain joins TRBV3-1 to TRBJ2-7; 9 nucleotides match TRBD1. Gene TRBJ2-5 matches the end of the DNA better, so the J call may be wrong. CDR1 LGHDT and CDR2 YNNKEL come from the germline V gene (reference sequence). This CDR3 comprises 15 residues. The CDR3 DNA reads as TGTGCCAGCAGCCGAATACAGGGGGCGCGAGAGACCCAGTACTTC. This encodes CASSRIQGARETQYF.

The V gene is TRBV2, the J gene TRBJ2-1; D unresolved. The closer fit of TRBJ2-7 to the DNA end suggests the J call may be wrong. The V gene's germline CDR1 is SNHLY and CDR2 FYNNEI. The CDR3 sequence is 15 residues long. For the CDR3, the DNA is TGTGCCAGCAGTGTGGGGATTGCAGGATATAATGAGCAGTACTTC. It is translated as CASSVGIAGYNEQYF.

This clonotype was counted many times. The J gene is TRBJ2-7, the V gene TRBV4-1, with D possibly matching TRBD1 (6 bases). Germline V CDR1 and CDR2: MGHRA, YSYEKL. The V gene lost 6 bases and the J gene lost 4 bases, with 16 bases spanning the gap. The length of the CDR3 is 14 residues. This CDR3 reads CASSPTGLAYEQYF. The CDR3 bases are TGCGCCAGCAGTCCGACAGGACTGGCTTACGAGCAGTACTTC.

The chain uses TRBV6-6 and TRBJ1-2; 10 bases are shared with TRBD1. From germline, CDR1 is MNHNY and CDR2 SVGAGI (reference sequence). Trimming took 7 bases from V and 3 from J; bases not matched to a gene: 5. CDR3 length: 14 amino acids. Here the CDR3 reads CASTSGQGYYGYTF. The CDR3 coding sequence is TGTGCCAGCACCTCGGGACAGGGGTACTATGGCTACACCTTC.

This clonotype occurred a few times. The chain has TRBV27 and TRBJ2-1; 9 positions agree with TRBD2. CDR1 and CDR2 (germline): MNHEY, SMNVEV (reference sequence). The CDR3 runs 18 residues. Trimming removed 2 bases from V and 3 bases from J; junction bases left unmatched: 11. The CDR3 region has the DNA TGTGCCAGCAGTTTACGGGGGAGGATAGCGGGAGACTACAATGAGCAGTTCTTC. This codes for CASSLRGRIAGDYNEQFF.

This clonotype was seen a few times. The rearrangement links TRBV5-1 to TRBJ2-4; D tentatively reads TRBD1 or TRBD2 (5 bases each). The CDR3 extends over 12 amino acids. Germline V gene data show CDR1 as SGHRS and CDR2 as YFSETQ. V lost 8 bases to trimming and J lost 13 bases, with 19 bases between them. The CDR3 spells CASSEQLGEQYF. CDR3 nucleotide sequence: TGCGCCAGTAGTGAACAACTAGGGGAGCAGTACTTC. Full variable domain (outside the CDR3, taken from reference TRBV5-1 and TRBJ2-4): KAGVTQTPRYLIKTRGQQVTLSCSPISGHRSVSWYQQTPGQGLQFLFEYFSETQRNKGNFPGRFSGRQFSNSRSEMNVSTLELGDSALYLCASSEQLGEQYFGAGTRLSVL.

To note about this clonotype: This could be a read error, since a much larger clone is one nucleotide away. The chain uses TRBV7-2 and TRBJ2-5; D possibly corresponds to TRBD2 (8 bases). The better agreement between TRBJ2-1 and the DNA end casts doubt on the J call. Germline V gene lookup returns CDR1 SGHTA and CDR2 FQGNSA. The CDR3 totals 16 residues. The CDR3 bases are TGTGCCAGCAGACGGGGGGGCTTGGGACAGCAAGAGACCCAGTTCTTC. Encoded protein: CASRRGGLGQQETQFF.

The V gene is TRBV9, the J gene TRBJ2-4, with TRBD2 identical over 15 bases. The germline gives CDR1 SGDLS, CDR2 YYNGEE. CDR3 length: 15 residues. V trimming: 7 bases; J trimming: 13 bases; junction bases outside the gene matches: 12. The CDR3 DNA reads as TGTGCCAGCGGTCGGGGGACTAGCGGGAGGCCAGAGCAGTACTTC. Its protein is CASGRGTSGRPEQYF.

This clonotype was found a few times. The rearrangement links TRBV20-1 to TRBJ1-2; the D is unclear. Trimming stripped 1 base from V and 7 bases from J, with 13 bases between. CDR1 DFQATT and CDR2 SNEGSKA come from the germline V gene (reference sequence). This CDR3 is 13 amino acids long. CDR3 loop: CSARAEGISGYTF. CDR3 sequence (DNA): TGCAGTGCTAGAGCTGAAGGGATAAGTGGCTACACCTTC.

The chain couples TRBV3-1 to TRBJ2-1, with D possibly TRBD2 on 6 matching bases. CDR1 and CDR2 (germline): LGHDT, YNNKEL (reference sequence). The length of the CDR3 is 13 residues. V was shortened by 4 bases and J by 13 bases, with 17 bases between the two germline ends. The CDR3, as DNA: TGTGCCAGCAGCCCTTCCGGAGCGGGTCCACAGTTCTTC. This gives the protein CASSPSGAGPQFF.

This clonotype was counted between two and nine times. This rearrangement joins TRBV11-2 to TRBJ2-7, with TRBD2 identical over 8 bases. The CDR3 runs to 16 residues. Germline trimming cut 3 bases from V and 4 bases from J; bases unmatched to any gene: 11. The germline gives CDR1 SGHAT, CDR2 FQNNGV. The CDR3 DNA reads TGTGCCAGCAGCTTCAGCCAGCGGGGGCGATTTTACGAGCAGTACTTC. It translates to CASSFSQRGRFYEQYF. Using reference TRBV11-2 and TRBJ2-7 for the parts outside the CDR3, the full variable domain is EAGVAQSPRYKIIEKRQSVAFWCNPISGHATLYWYQQILGQGPKLLIQFQNNGVVDDSQLPKDRFSAERLKGVDSTLKIQPAKLEDSAVYLCASSFSQRGRFYEQYFGPGTRLTVT.

The sample holds a few counts of this clonotype. V gene TRBV7-9 combines with J gene TRBJ1-2; the D is unclear. The CDR3 runs 14 residues. Germline loops: CDR1 SEHNR, CDR2 FQNEAQ (reference sequence). V was cut by 5 bases and J by 0 bases, with 10 bases left in between. The CDR3 region has the DNA TGTGCCAGCAGCCTCCTTACTTCTAACTATGGCTACACCTTC. It specifies CASSLLTSNYGYTF.